This T cell receptor (beta chain) is from a study of PD-L1 blockade in urothelial cancer. On the study more broadly: Samples of blood were analyzed 3 weeks (second dose) and 6 weeks after treatment start. The median T cell count in blood samples was some 140,000.

Of note for this clone: Its specificity is not known.

Germline V CDR1 and CDR2: MGHRA, YSYEKL. Trimming cost V 1 base and J 2 bases, with 12 bases left between them. This CDR3 has 16 residues. Study findings and constraints: Patients who had durable benefit saw their tumor-associated blood clones expand more at 3 weeks.

Patients' urothelial carcinoma was locally advanced or metastatic. The repertoire was sequenced with immunoSEQ multiplex PCR; TCRdb's copy has only in-frame clones and lacks some. The sample carries about 52,000 clones, around three quarters recorded once. This clonotype originated in a man aged 70 or older with urothelial cancer. The material was PBMCs, obtained around atezolizumab (anti-PD-L1) treatment. The chain uses TRBV4-1 and TRBJ2-1; no definite D call. In nucleotides, the CDR3 is TGCGCCAGCAGCCAAGTGAACTTGGTTGCCTACAATGAGCAGTTCTTC. Translating gives CASSQVNLVAYNEQFF.